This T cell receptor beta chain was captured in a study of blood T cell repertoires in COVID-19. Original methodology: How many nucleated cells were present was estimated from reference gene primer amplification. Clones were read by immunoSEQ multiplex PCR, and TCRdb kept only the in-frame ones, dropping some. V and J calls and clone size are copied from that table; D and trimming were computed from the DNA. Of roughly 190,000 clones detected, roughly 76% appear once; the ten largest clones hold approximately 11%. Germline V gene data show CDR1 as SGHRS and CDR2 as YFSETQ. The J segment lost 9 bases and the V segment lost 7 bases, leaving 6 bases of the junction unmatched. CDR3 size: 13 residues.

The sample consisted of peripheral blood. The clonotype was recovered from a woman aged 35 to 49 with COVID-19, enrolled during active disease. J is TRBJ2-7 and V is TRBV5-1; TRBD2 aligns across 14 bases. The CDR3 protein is CASRLAGGEGQYF. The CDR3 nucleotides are TGCGCCAGCCGACTAGCGGGAGGGGAAGGGCAGTACTTC.